The 21 T cell receptor beta chains reported below all come from one sample, sequenced in a study of shared clonotypes between healthy human individuals. Measured with immunoSEQ multiplex PCR; TCRdb has only the in-frame clones, and not every one. The table records fewer than 700,000 clones, around 77% of them present only once. The material sequenced was PBMCs. Every receptor here comes from a woman between 40 and 50 years old in good health. Some clones in this sample may be carry-over from other donors' samples.

The J gene is TRBJ2-1, the V gene TRBV28, with D perhaps being TRBD1 or TRBD2 (6 bases each). In germline, CDR1 is MDHEN, CDR2 SYDVKM. This CDR3 is 15 amino acids long. The germline V and J ends were trimmed by 6 bases and 1 base, with 13 bases remaining between them. The CDR3 region has the DNA TGTGCCAGCAGGCCAGGAGGGGGGTCCTACAATGAGCAGTTCTTC. This translates into CASRPGGGSYNEQFF.

This clone has just a few counts. The chain recombines TRBV28 with TRBJ1-5; D unclear. This CDR3 contains 11 residues. From germline, CDR1 is MDHEN and CDR2 SYDVKM. The germline V and J ends were trimmed by 11 bases and 1 base, with 6 bases remaining between them. The CDR3: CASRSNQPQHF. The CDR3 DNA is TGTGCCTCCCGAAGCAATCAGCCCCAGCATTTT.

This clone appeared a few times. The chain combines TRBV25-1 with TRBJ2-7, with TRBD2 matching over 11 bases. The CDR3 is 15 amino acids. The V gene end was trimmed by 5 bases and the J gene end by 3 bases; junction bases not matched to a gene: 6. CDR1 is MGHDK and CDR2 is SYGVNS in the germline V gene. Here the CDR3 reads CASSRSGTSGYEQYF. CDR3 nucleotide sequence: TGTGCCAGCAGTAGATCCGGGACTAGCGGCTACGAGCAGTACTTC.

The rearrangement uses TRBV28 and TRBJ2-7, with 7 bases aligning to TRBD2. The CDR3 has 15 amino acids. Germline lookup yields CDR1 MDHEN and CDR2 SYDVKM. J was trimmed by 5 bases and V by 3 bases; bases with no gene match: 10. The CDR3 nucleotides read TGTGCCAGCAGTTTTCCCCAAAGACTAGCACACGAGCAGTACTTC. Amino acids: CASSFPQRLAHEQYF.

Comment on this clone: Additional DNA sequences in this sample encode the identical CDR3. CDR3 residues: CASSLGQNTEAFF. As DNA, the CDR3 is TGTGCCAGCAGTTTGGGGCAGAACACTGAAGCTTTCTTT. V and J are TRBV28 and TRBJ1-1, with D possibly matching TRBD1 (5 bases). There are 13 residues in the CDR3. V lost 3 bases, J lost 1 base, and 6 bases lay in between. Germline V gives CDR1 MDHEN, CDR2 SYDVKM.

Only a few counts were recorded for this clone. A read error may produce the germline difference seen at one junction end. The chain links TRBV6-1 to TRBJ1-1; a possible D gene is TRBD1 (6 bases). Germline V CDR1 and CDR2: MNHNS, SASEGT. The CDR3 covers 13 residues. Written as DNA, the CDR3 is TGTGCCAGCAGTGAACGATGGGACACTGAAGCCTTCTTT. It translates to CASSERWDTEAFF.

The chain has TRBV14 and TRBJ2-1; no clear D gene. The CDR3 sequence is 13 residues long. V gave up 3 bases and J gave up 7 bases, with 10 bases separating them. Germline loops: CDR1 SGHDN, CDR2 FVKESK. CDR3 DNA: TGTGCCAGCAGCCACAGATCTGGGAATGAGCAGTTCTTC. This translates into CASSHRSGNEQFF.

The CDR3 DNA reads as TGCGCCAGCAGCCTGGGACAGCAGAACACCGGGGAGCTGTTTTTT. Translated, it gives CASSLGQQNTGELFF. This chain joins TRBV5-1 and TRBJ2-2, with 7 bases identical to TRBD1. V lost 4 bases and J lost 1; bases outside the gene matches: 4. Germline V gives CDR1 SGHRS, CDR2 YFSETQ. The CDR3 extends over 15 amino acids.

The genes are TRBV19 and TRBJ1-2, with a tentative D call TRBD1 (6 bases). Germline V gives CDR1 LNHDA, CDR2 SQIVND (reference sequence). Trimming stripped 6 bases from V and 7 bases from J, with 18 bases between. The CDR3 runs to 14 residues. In DNA, the CDR3 is TGTGCCAGTAGCCCAGAAAGGGGGTACGGTGGCTACACCTTC. It codes for CASSPERGYGGYTF.

V and J are TRBV5-4 and TRBJ2-7, with no clear D. There are 13 residues in the CDR3. Germline values: CDR1 SGHNT, CDR2 YYREEE (reference sequence). Deletions cut 5 bases from V and 6 bases from J, with 15 bases between. CDR3 region: CASRSPRSAEQYF. The DNA for the CDR3 is TGTGCCAGCAGGTCCCCCCGCTCGGCCGAGCAGTACTTC.

This chain joins TRBV9 and TRBJ2-7; D gene unclear. Germline loops: CDR1 SGDLS, CDR2 YYNGEE. Between the trimmed V and J ends, which lost 0 bases and 2 bases, there was a span of 12 bases. The CDR3 sequence is 15 residues long. CDR3 nucleotides: TGTGCCAGCAGCGTAGACCCGACAACAACCTACGAGCAGTACTTC. Translating gives CASSVDPTTTYEQYF.

The J gene is TRBJ2-7, the V gene TRBV28; D remains ambiguous. Between the trimmed V and J ends, which lost 4 bases and 12 bases, there was a span of 16 bases. The CDR3 is 12 residues long. Germline CDR1 MDHEN, CDR2 SYDVKM. The DNA for the CDR3 is TGTGCCAGCAGTTCCCATACTGGAGATCGGTACTTC. Its protein is CASSSHTGDRYF.

The chain uses TRBV28 and TRBJ2-1; D unresolved. The germline gives CDR1 MDHEN, CDR2 SYDVKM. V lost 3 bases and J lost 5, with 8 bases in between. The CDR3 sequence is 13 residues long. CDR3 in DNA: TGTGCCAGCAGTTTTCCCGAGAACAATGAGCAGTTCTTC. This gives the protein CASSFPENNEQFF. The complete variable domain, with remaining parts taken from reference TRBV28 and TRBJ2-1, reads DVKVTQSSRYLVKRTGEKVFLECVQDMDHENMFWYRQDPGLGLRLIYFSYDVKMKEKGDIPEGYSVSREKKERFSLILESASTNQTSMYLCASSFPENNEQFFGPGTRLTVL.

The chain joins TRBV5-1 to TRBJ2-1; TRBD2 matches at 8 bases. CDR1 and CDR2 (germline): SGHRS, YFSETQ. V lost 4 bases, J lost 9 bases, and 12 bases stayed unmatched. This CDR3 spans 15 amino acids. CDR3 coding DNA: TGCGCCAGCAGCGTCGGGAGGGCCTCAGTTGGTGAGCAGTTCTTC. It encodes CASSVGRASVGEQFF.

The chain uses TRBV28 and TRBJ2-3; 12 bases align to TRBD2. The germline gives CDR1 MDHEN, CDR2 SYDVKM. This CDR3 region has 16 residues. V shed 5 bases and J 3 bases; nucleotides not matched to a gene: 6. CDR3 DNA: TGTGCCAGCAGTGGGTCGACTAGCGGGAGAACAGATACGCAGTATTTT. Protein product: CASSGSTSGRTDTQYF.

This clone has only a few counts. This chain connects TRBV25-1 to TRBJ2-7; D might be TRBD1 (6 bases). From germline, CDR1 is MGHDK and CDR2 SYGVNS. This CDR3 contains 13 residues. Trimming removed 4 bases from V and 4 bases from J, with 11 bases in between. Here the CDR3 reads CASSAQGLYEQYF. As DNA, the CDR3 is TGTGCCAGCAGTGCACAGGGCCTTTACGAGCAGTACTTC.

This clone was recorded many times. The chain carries TRBV11-2 and TRBJ2-7; TRBD1 agrees at 7 bases. Germline V CDR1 and CDR2: SGHAT, FQNNGV. The CDR3 runs 15 residues. Losses at the gene ends were 5 bases for V and 3 bases for J; bases not matched to a gene: 10. This CDR3 reads CASSDYRGKGYEQYF. CDR3 nucleotides: TGTGCCAGCAGCGACTACAGGGGTAAGGGCTACGAGCAGTACTTC.

Concerning this clone: A read error may explain this, as a much larger clone is one base away. The chain uses TRBV11-2 and TRBJ2-3; 8 nucleotides align to TRBD2. Losses at the gene ends were 5 bases for V and 2 bases for J; bases not matched to a gene: 3. The CDR3 loop spans 14 amino acids. The V gene's germline CDR1 is SGHAT and CDR2 FQNNGV. This CDR3 reads CASSISGNTDTQYF. As DNA, the CDR3 is TGTGCCAGCAGCATTAGCGGGAACACAGATACGCAGTATTTT. Based on the CDR3 plus reference TRBV11-2 and TRBJ2-3, the full variable domain is EAGVAQSPRYKIIEKRQSVAFWCNPISGHATLYWYQQILGQGPKLLIQFQNNGVVDDSQLPKDRFSAERLKGVDSTLKIQPAKLEDSAVYLCASSISGNTDTQYFGPGTRLTVL.

V gene TRBV9 combines with J gene TRBJ1-4; 8 bases map to TRBD1. CDR1 and CDR2 (germline): SGDLS, YYNGEE. CDR3 length: 16 amino acids. V lost 2 bases, J lost 5 bases, and 8 bases stayed unmatched. The CDR3 nucleotides are TGTGCCAGCAGCGTCGATCAGGGGGCGCGGAATGAAAAACTGTTTTTT. It codes for CASSVDQGARNEKLFF.

This sequence joins TRBV6-5 and TRBJ1-1; TRBD1 might be the D (5 bases). There are 14 residues in the CDR3. V lost 6 bases and J lost 0, with 11 bases in between. Germline lookup yields CDR1 MNHEY and CDR2 SVGAGI. The CDR3 bases are TGTGCCAGCAGGAGACAGCAAATGAACACTGAAGCTTTCTTT. Translated: CASRRQQMNTEAFF.

The V gene is TRBV21-1, the J gene TRBJ2-7; TRBD2, the D gene given by the table, was not confirmed from the DNA. TRBV21-1 is a pseudogene segment. The CDR3 covers 16 residues. The CDR3 sequence: CASSKGEGQSSYEQYF. CDR3 nucleotides: TGTGCCAGCAGCAAAGGGGAGGGGCAAAGCTCCTACGAGCAGTACTTC.